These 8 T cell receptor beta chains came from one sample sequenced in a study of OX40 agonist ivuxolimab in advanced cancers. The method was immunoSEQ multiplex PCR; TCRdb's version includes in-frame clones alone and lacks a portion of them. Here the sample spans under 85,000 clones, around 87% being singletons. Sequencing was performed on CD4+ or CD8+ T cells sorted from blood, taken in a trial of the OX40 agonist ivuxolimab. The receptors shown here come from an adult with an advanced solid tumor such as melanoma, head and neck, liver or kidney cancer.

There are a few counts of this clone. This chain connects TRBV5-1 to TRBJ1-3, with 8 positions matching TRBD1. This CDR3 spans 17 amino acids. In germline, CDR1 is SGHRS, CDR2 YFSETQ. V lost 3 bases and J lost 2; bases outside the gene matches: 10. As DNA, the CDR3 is TGCGCCAGCAGCTCTCAACAGGGGGGCAGTGCTGGAAACACCATATATTTT. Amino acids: CASSSQQGGSAGNTIYF.

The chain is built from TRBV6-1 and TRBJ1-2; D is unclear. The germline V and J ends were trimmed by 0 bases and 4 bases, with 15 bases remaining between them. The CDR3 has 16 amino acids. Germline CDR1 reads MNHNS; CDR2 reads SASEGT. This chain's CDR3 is CASSEARWGTSYGYTF. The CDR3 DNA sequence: TGTGCCAGCAGTGAAGCGCGGTGGGGAACCTCCTATGGCTACACCTTC.

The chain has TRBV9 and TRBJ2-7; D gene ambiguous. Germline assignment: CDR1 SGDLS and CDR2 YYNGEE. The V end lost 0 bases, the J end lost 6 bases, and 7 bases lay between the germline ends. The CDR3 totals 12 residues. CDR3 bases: TGTGCCAGCAGCGTAGGCGGCCTCGAGCAGTACTTC. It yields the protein CASSVGGLEQYF.

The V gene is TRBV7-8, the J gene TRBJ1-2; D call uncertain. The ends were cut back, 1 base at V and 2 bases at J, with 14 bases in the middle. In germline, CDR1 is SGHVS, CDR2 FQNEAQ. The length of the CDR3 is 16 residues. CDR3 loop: CASSLDSGISNYGYTF. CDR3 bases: TGTGCCAGCAGCTTAGATTCGGGGATTTCGAACTATGGCTACACCTTC.

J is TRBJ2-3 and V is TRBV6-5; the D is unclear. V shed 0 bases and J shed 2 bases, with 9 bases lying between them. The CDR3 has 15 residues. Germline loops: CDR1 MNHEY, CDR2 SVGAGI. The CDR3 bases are TGTGCCAGCAGTTACTCCGGTATTCTCACAGATACGCAGTATTTT. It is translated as CASSYSGILTDTQYF.

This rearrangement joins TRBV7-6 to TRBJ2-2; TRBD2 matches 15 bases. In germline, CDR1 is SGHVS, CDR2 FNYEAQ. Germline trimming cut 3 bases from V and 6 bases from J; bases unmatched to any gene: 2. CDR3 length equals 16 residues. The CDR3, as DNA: TGTGCCAGCAGCTTTGGACTAGCGGGGGGGTCCGGGGAGCTGTTTTTT. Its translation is CASSFGLAGGSGELFF.

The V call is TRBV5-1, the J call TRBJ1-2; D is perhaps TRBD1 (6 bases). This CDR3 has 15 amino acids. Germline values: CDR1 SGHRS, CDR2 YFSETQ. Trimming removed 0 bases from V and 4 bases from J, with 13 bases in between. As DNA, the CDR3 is TGCGCCAGCAGCTTGGCAGGGGAGGGCGCCTATGGCTACACCTTC. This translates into CASSLAGEGAYGYTF.

The CDR3 DNA follows: TGCGCCAGCAGTATGGGACTGGGAGGGTCACCCCTCCACTTT. Protein product: CASSMGLGGSPLHF. The chain is built from TRBV5-1 and TRBJ1-6; D is perhaps TRBD1 (5 bases). V dropped 5 bases and J dropped 10 bases, with 16 bases sitting between them. This CDR3 has 14 residues. Germline loops: CDR1 SGHRS, CDR2 YFSETQ.